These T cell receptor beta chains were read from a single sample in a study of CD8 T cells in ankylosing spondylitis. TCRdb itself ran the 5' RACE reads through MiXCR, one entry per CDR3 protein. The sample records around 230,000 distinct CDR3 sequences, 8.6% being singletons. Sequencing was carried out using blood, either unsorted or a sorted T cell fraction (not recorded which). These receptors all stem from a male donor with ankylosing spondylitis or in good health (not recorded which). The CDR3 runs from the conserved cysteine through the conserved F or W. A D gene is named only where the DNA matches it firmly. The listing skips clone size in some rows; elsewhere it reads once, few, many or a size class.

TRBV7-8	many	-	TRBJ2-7	TGTGCCAGCAGCCCGCTACAGCTCCGGGCCCCTTACGAGCAGTACTTC	CASSPLQLRAPYEQYF
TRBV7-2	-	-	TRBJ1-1	TGTGCCAGCAGCTTAGAAACGGGGCAAGCTTTCTTT	CASSLETGQAFF
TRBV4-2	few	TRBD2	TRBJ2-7	TGTGCCAGCAGCCAACAGACTAGCGGGGTCTACGAGCAGTACTTC	CASSQQTSGVYEQYF
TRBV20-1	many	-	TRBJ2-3	TGCAGTGCTAGACAGGGTTTGGCTAGCGCCACAGATACGCAGTATTTT	CSARQGLASATDTQYF
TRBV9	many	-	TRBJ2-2	TGTGCCAGCAACCGGGGGCCTCAGACGGGGGAGCTGTTTTTT	CASNRGPQTGELFF
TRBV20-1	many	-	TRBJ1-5	TGCAGTGTTCGGCAGGGCGCCCTAGCCAATCAGCCCCAGCATTTT	CSVRQGALANQPQHF
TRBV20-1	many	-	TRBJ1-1	TGCAGTGCCGACGAAGGAGGGATGAACACTGAAGCTTTCTTT	CSADEGGMNTEAFF
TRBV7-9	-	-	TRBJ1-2	TGTGCCAGCAGCTTAGGGGCAGGGCCACACTTCTATGGCTACACCTTC	CASSLGAGPHFYGYTF
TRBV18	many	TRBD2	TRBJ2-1	TGTGCCAGCTTAGGACTAGGAGAGGATGAGCAGTTCTTC	CASLGLGEDEQFF
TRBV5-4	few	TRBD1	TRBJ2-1	TGTGCCAGCAACCTGCCGGGACAGGAGTACAATGAGCAGTTCTTC	CASNLPGQEYNEQFF
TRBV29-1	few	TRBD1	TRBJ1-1	TGCAGCGCGGACAGGGCGAACACTGAAGCTTTCTTT	CSADRANTEAFF
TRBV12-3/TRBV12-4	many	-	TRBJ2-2	TGTGCCAGCAGTTTATCAGGGGCTGTCACCGGGGAGCTGTTTTTT	CASSLSGAVTGELFF
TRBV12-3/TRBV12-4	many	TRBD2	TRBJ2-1	TGTGCCAGCATCACCGGGACTAGCGGAAGGACTGAGCAGTTCTTC	CASITGTSGRTEQFF
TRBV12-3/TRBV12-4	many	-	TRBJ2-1	TGTGCCAGCAGTTTAAATCCCATTAATGAGCAGTTCTTC	CASSLNPINEQFF
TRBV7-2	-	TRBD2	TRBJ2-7	TGTGCCAGCAGCTCGACGAGACTAGCGGGGTACGAGCAGTACTTC	CASSSTRLAGYEQYF
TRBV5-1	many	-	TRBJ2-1	TGCGCCAGCAGCTTGGGGGGGCCATCCTACAATGAGCAGTTCTTC	CASSLGGPSYNEQFF
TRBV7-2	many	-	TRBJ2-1	TGTGCCAGCAGCTTAGACGGTCATGAGCAGTTCTTC	CASSLDGHEQFF
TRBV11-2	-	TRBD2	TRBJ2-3	TGTGCCAGCAGCTCACGCCCTACTAGCGGGAGACGCACAGATACGCAGTATTTT	CASSSRPTSGRRTDTQYF
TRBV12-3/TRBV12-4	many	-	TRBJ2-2	TGTGCCAGCAGTTTGCTAGGGGGATGGACCGGGGAGCTGTTTTTT	CASSLLGGWTGELFF
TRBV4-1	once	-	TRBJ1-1	TGCGCCAGCAGCCAAGAAATGGGGAATTTGAACACTGAAGCTTTCTTT	CASSQEMGNLNTEAFF
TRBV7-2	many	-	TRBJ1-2	TGTGCCAGCAGCTCCTATAACTATGGCTACACCTTC	CASSSYNYGYTF
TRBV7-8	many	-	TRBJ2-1	TGTGCCAGCAGCCTACCCTCCCGGACAGACTACAATGAGCAGTTCTTC	CASSLPSRTDYNEQFF
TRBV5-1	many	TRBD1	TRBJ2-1	TGCGCCAGCAGCTTGGGCCAGGGGGCTAGGAATGAGCAGTTCTTC	CASSLGQGARNEQFF
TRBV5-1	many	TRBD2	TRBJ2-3	TGCGCCAGCAGCTTGCGGGAGGTCCTGGATACGCAGTATTTT	CASSLREVLDTQYF
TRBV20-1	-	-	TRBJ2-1	TGCAGTGCCCCATCGCTGGGGTGGTACTCCTACAATGAGCAGTTCTTC	CSAPSLGWYSYNEQFF
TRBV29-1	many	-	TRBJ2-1	TGCAGCGGAAAATCCTCCTACAATGAGCAGTTCTTC	CSGKSSYNEQFF
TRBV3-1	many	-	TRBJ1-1	TGTGCCAGCAGCTCCCTTTTGAACACTGAAGCTTTCTTT	CASSSLLNTEAFF
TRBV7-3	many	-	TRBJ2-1	TGTGCCAGCAGCTTAGATTGGGGGAGGAGCTCCTACAATGAGCAGTTCTTC	CASSLDWGRSSYNEQFF
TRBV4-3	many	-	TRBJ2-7	TGCGCCAGCAGCCAAGAACCATCTAGGACCTACGAGCAGTACTTC	CASSQEPSRTYEQYF
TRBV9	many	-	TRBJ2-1	TGTGCCAGCAGCGTAGAGGCGGGGAGCTCCTACAATGAGCAGTTCTTC	CASSVEAGSSYNEQFF
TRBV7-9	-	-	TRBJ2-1	TGTGCCAGCAGCTCAACGGGCCCCAATCGTGAGCAGTTCTTC	CASSSTGPNREQFF
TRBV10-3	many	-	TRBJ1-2	TGTGCCATCAGTGACTCCCCTCGGAGGGTCACCTATGGCTACACCTTC	CAISDSPRRVTYGYTF
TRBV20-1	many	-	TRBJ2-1	TGCAGTGCTCCGTTATTGCGCCGGGGTAGCTATGAGCAGTTCTTC	CSAPLLRRGSYEQFF
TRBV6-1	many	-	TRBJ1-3	TGTGCCAGCTTAAAGACAGGCGTTGGAAACACCATATATTTT	CASLKTGVGNTIYF
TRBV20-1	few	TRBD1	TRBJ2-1	TGCAGTGCTAGCCCTTGGGACAGGTCCTACAATGAGCAGTTCTTC	CSASPWDRSYNEQFF
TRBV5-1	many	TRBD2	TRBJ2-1	TGCGCCAGCAGCTTGACTAGCGGGAGCTCCTACAATGAGCAGTTCTTC	CASSLTSGSSYNEQFF
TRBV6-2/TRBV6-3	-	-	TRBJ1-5	TGTGCCAGGAGTATATCAGGGGTGGCTCGGGGCAATCAGCCCCAGCATTTT	CARSISGVARGNQPQHF
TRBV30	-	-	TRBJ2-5	TGTGCCTACAAACAGGGGAGGAGGGAGACCCAGTACTTC	CAYKQGRRETQYF
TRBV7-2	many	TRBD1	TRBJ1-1	TGTGCCACCTTGGGACAGATGAACACTGAAGCTTTCTTT	CATLGQMNTEAFF
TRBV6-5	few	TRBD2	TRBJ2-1	TGTGCCATCAGTTACACGGCTAGCGGTAGCTCCTACAATGAGCAGTTCTTC	CAISYTASGSSYNEQFF
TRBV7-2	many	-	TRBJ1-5	TGTGCCAGCAGCTTAAATGGGGAGGGCCATCAGCCCCAGCATTTT	CASSLNGEGHQPQHF
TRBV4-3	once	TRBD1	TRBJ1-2	TGCGCCAGCAGCATCCGGACAGGAACTGTCTATGGCTACACCTTC	CASSIRTGTVYGYTF
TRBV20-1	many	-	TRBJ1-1	TGCAGTGCTAGAGAGGCCAGGGGAGAAGCTTTCTTT	CSAREARGEAFF
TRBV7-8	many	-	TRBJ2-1	TGTGCCAGCAGCTTAGTGCGAGCCGGGGAGCGGCCCCCCGGTGAGCAGTTCTTC	CASSLVRAGERPPGEQFF
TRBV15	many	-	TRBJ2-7	TGTGCCACCAGCAGAGATCTTTCGGAGGGCTCCTACGAGCAGTACTTC	CATSRDLSEGSYEQYF
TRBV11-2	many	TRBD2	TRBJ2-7	TGTGCCAGCAGCCCCGGTCGGCTAGCGGCCCAACTACTATACGAGCAGTACTTC	CASSPGRLAAQLLYEQYF
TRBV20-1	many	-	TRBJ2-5	TGCAGTGCTAGAGATCTCCGGGACATCCAAGAGACCCAGTACTTC	CSARDLRDIQETQYF
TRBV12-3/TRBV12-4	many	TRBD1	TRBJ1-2	TGTGCCAGCAGGGACAGGGTCCATGGCTACACCTTC	CASRDRVHGYTF
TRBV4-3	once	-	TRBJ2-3	TGCGCCAGCAGCCCCGGGCGGCGGGATACGCAGTATTTT	CASSPGRRDTQYF
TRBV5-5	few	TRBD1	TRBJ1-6	TGTGCCAGCAGCTTGGGATGGGGACAGGGGCTCCGGCCCCTCCACTTT	CASSLGWGQGLRPLHF
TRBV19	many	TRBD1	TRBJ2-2	TGTGCCACTCGACAGGGTCAGAACACCGGGGAGCTGTTTTTT	CATRQGQNTGELFF
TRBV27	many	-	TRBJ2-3	TGTGCCAGCATCGGACAGAACACAGATACGCAGTATTTT	CASIGQNTDTQYF
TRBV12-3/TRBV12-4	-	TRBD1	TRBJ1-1	TGTGCCAGCAGTGTGGGACAGATGAACGCTGAAGCTTTCTTT	CASSVGQMNAEAFF
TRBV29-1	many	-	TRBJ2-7	TGCAGCGGCATGACAGCCTACGAGCAGTACTTC	CSGMTAYEQYF
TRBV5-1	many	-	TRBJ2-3	TGCGCCAGCAGCTTGGTGGCCCAAGGGACAGATACGCAGTATTTT	CASSLVAQGTDTQYF